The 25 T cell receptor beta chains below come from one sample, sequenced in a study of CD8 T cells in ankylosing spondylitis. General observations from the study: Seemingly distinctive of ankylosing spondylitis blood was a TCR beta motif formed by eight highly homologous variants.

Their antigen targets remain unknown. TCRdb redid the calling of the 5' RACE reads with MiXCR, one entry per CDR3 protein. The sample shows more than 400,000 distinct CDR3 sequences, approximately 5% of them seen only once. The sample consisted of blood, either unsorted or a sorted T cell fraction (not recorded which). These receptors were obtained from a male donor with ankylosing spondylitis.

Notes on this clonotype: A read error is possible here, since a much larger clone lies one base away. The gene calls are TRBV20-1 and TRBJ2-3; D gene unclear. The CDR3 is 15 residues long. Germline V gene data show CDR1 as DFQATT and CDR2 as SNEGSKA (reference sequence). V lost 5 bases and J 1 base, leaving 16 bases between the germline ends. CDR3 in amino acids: CSAPTVSYGTDTQYF. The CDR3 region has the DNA TGCAGTGCTCCCACGGTTTCTTATGGCACAGATACGCAGTATTTT.

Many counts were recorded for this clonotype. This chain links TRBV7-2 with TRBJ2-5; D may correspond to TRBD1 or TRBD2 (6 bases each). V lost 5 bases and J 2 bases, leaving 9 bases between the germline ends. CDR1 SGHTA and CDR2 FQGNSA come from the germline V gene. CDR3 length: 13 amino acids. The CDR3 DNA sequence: TGTGCCAGCAGCGCGGGACAACAAGAGACCCAGTACTTC. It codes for CASSAGQQETQYF.

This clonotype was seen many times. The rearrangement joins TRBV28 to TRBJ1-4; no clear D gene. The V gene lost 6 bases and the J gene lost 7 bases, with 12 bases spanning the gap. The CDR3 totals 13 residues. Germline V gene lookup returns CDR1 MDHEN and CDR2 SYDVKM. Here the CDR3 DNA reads TGTGCCAGCAGAGGACGGGGTGGTGAAAAACTGTTTTTT. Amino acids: CASRGRGGEKLFF.

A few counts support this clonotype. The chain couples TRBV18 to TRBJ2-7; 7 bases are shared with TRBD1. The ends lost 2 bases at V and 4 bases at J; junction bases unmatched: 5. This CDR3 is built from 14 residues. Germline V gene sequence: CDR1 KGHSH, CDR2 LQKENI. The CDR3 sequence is CASSPRGQRYEQYF. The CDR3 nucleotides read TGTGCCAGCTCACCAAGGGGGCAAAGGTACGAGCAGTACTTC.

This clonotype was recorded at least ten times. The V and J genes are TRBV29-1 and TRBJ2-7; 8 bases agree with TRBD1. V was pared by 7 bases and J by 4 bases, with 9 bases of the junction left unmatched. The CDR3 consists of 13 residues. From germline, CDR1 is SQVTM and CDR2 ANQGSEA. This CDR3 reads CSAGQGRLYEQYF. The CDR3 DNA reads TGCAGCGCTGGACAGGGACGATTGTACGAGCAGTACTTC.

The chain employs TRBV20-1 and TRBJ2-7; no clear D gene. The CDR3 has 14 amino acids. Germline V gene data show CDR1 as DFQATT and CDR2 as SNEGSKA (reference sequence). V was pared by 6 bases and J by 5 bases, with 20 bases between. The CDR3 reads CSARTDRPFHEQYF. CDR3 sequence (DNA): TGCAGTGCCCGGACGGACCGCCCGTTTCACGAGCAGTACTTC.

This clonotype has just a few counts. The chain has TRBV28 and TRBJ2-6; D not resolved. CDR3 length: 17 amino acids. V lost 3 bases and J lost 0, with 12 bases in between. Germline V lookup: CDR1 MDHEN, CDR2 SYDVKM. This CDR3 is CASSLSAPLSGANVLTF. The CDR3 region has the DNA TGTGCCAGCAGTTTGTCAGCACCTCTCTCTGGGGCCAACGTCCTGACTTTC. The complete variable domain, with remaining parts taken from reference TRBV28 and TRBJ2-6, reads DVKVTQSSRYLVKRTGEKVFLECVQDMDHENMFWYRQDPGLGLRLIYFSYDVKMKEKGDIPEGYSVSREKKERFSLILESASTNQTSMYLCASSLSAPLSGANVLTFGAGSRLTVL.

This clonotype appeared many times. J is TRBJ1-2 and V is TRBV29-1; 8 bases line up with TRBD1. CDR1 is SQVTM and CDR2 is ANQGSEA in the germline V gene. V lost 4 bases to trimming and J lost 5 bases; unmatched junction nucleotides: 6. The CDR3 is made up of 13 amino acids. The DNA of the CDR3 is TGCAGCGTTGTCTCTACAGGGGGGTATGGCTACACCTTC. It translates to CSVVSTGGYGYTF.

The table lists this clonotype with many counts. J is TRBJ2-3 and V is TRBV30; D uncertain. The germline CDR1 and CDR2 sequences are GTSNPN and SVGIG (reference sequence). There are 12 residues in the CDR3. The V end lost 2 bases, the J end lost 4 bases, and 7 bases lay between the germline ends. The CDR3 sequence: CAWSRSPDTQYF. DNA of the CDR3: TGTGCCTGGAGTCGTAGCCCAGATACGCAGTATTTT.

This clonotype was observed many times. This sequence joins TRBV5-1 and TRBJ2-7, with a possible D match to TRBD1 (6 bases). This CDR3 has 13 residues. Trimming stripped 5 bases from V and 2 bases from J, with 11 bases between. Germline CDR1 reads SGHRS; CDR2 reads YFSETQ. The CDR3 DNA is TGCGCCAGCAGGGACAGTTCGCCCTACGAGCAGTACTTC. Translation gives CASRDSSPYEQYF.

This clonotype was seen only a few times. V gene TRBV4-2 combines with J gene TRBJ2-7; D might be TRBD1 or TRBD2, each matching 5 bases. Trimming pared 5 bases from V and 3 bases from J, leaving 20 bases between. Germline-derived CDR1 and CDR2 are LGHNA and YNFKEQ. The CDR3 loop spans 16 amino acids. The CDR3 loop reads CASSSSQGEKIYEQYF. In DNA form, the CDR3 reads TGTGCCAGCAGCTCCTCCCAAGGGGAGAAAATCTACGAGCAGTACTTC.

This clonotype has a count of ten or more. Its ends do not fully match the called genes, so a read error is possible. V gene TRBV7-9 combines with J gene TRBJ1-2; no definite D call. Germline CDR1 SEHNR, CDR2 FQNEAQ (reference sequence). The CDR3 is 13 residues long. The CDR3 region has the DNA TGTGCCAGCAGCTTAGCGCTCGGCTATGACTACACCTTC. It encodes CASSLALGYDYTF.

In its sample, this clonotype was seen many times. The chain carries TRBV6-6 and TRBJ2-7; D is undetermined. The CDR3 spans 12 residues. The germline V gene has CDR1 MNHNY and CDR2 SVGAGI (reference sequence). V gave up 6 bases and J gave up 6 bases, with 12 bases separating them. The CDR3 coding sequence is TGTGCCAGCAGCCCCAGAATCGGCGAGCAGTACTTC. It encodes CASSPRIGEQYF.

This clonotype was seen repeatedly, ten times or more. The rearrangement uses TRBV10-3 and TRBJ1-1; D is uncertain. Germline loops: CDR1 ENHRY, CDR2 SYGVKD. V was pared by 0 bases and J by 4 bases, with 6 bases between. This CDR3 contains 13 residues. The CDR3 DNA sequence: TGTGCCATCAGTGAGTCGGGCAGCACTGAAGCTTTCTTT. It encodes CAISESGSTEAFF.

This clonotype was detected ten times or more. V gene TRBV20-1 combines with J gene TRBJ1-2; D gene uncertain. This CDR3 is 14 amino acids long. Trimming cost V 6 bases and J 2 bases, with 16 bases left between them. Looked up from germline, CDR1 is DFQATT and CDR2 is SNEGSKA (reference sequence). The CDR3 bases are TGCAGTGCCCCGGTGCCGCCGGACAACTATGGCTACACCTTC. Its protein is CSAPVPPDNYGYTF.

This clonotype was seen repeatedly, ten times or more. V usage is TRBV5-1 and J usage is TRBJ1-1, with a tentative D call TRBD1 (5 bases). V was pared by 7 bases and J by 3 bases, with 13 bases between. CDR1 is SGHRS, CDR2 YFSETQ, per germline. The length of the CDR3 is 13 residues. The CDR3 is CASDRDGYTEAFF. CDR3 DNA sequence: TGCGCCAGCGACCGGGACGGATACACTGAAGCTTTCTTT.

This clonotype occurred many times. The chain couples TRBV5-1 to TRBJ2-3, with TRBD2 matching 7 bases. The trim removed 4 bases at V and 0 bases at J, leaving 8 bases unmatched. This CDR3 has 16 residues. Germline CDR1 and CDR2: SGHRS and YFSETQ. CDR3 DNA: TGCGCCAGCAGCATATCACTAGCGTCTAGCACAGATACGCAGTATTTT. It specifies CASSISLASSTDTQYF.

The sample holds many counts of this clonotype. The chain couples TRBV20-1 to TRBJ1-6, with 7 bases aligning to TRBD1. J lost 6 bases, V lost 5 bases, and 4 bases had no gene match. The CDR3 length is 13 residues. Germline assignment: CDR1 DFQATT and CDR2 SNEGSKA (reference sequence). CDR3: CSAYRDSNSPLHF. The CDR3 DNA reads TGCAGTGCTTACCGGGACAGTAATTCACCCCTCCACTTT.

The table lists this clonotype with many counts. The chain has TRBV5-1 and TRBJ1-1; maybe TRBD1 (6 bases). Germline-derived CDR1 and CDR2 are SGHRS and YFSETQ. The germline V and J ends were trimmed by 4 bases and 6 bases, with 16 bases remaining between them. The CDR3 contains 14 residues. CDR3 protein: CASSEDSWLSEAFF. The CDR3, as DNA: TGCGCCAGCAGCGAGGACAGTTGGTTGTCTGAAGCTTTCTTT.

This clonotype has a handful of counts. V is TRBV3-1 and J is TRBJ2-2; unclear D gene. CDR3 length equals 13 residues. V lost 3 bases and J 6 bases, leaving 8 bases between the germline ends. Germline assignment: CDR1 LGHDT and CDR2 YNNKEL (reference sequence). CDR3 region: CASSQNLAGELFF. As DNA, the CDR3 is TGTGCCAGCAGCCAGAACCTGGCCGGGGAGCTGTTTTTT. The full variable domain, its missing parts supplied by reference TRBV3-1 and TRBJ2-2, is DTAVSQTPKYLVTQMGNDKSIKCEQNLGHDTMYWYKQDSKKFLKIMFSYNNKELIINETVPNRFSPKSPDKAHLNLHINSLELGDSAVYFCASSQNLAGELFFGEGSRLTVL.

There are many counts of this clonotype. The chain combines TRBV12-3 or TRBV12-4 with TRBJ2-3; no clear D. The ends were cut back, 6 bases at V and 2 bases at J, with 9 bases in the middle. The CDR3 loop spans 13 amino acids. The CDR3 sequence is CASRDQITDTQYF. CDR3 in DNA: TGTGCCAGCAGGGATCAGATCACAGATACGCAGTATTTT.

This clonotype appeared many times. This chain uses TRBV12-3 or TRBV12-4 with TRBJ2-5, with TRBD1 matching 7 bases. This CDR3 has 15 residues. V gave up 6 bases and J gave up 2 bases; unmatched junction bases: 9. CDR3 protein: CASSGPHRGQETQYF. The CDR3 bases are TGTGCCAGCAGCGGACCTCACAGGGGACAAGAGACCCAGTACTTC.

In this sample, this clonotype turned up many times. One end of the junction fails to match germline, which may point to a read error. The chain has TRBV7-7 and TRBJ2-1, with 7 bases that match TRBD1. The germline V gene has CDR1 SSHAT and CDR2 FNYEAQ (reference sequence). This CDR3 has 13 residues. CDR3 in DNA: TGTGCTAGCAGCAAGGACAGGTACAATGAGCAGTTCTTC. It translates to CASSKDRYNEQFF.

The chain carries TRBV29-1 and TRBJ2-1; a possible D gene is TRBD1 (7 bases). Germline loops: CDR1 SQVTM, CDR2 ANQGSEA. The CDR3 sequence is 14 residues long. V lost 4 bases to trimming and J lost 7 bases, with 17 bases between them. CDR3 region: CSVARQGLGNEQFF. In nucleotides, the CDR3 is TGCAGCGTTGCGAGACAGGGACTGGGGAATGAGCAGTTCTTC.

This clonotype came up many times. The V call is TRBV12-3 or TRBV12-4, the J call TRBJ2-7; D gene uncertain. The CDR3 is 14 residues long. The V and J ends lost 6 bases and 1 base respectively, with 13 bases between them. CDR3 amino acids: CASRSTGFSYEQYF. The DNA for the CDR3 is TGTGCCAGCAGATCGACCGGGTTTTCCTACGAGCAGTACTTC.